Following are 10 T cell receptor beta chains from one sample sequenced in a study of blood T cell repertoires in COVID-19. Using immunoSEQ multiplex PCR, the repertoire was profiled, and TCRdb retains in-frame clones only, with some absent. The sample lists hundreds of thousands of clones; more than 80% were seen once. The sample was PBMCs or T cells enriched from blood (not recorded which). The origin of the receptors is a man younger than 30 who had recovered from COVID-19.

V is TRBV9 and J is TRBJ1-4, with D tentatively TRBD1 (6 bases). V was clipped by 3 bases and J by 8 bases, with 17 bases between them. The CDR3 is made up of 15 amino acids. The germline V gene has CDR1 SGDLS and CDR2 YYNGEE. The DNA of the CDR3 is TGTGCCAGCAGCGAGGGGAGAACAGGGAACGAAAAACTGTTTTTT. It is translated as CASSEGRTGNEKLFF.

The rearrangement joins TRBV27 to TRBJ2-6; D gene unclear. Deletions cut 5 bases from V and 7 bases from J, with 12 bases between. The CDR3 spans 14 residues. Germline CDR1 reads MNHEY; CDR2 reads SMNVEV (reference sequence). The chain's CDR3 is CASSPGSAANVLTF. The CDR3 coding sequence is TGTGCCAGCAGTCCAGGTTCCGCTGCCAACGTCCTGACTTTC.

The chain joins TRBV19 to TRBJ1-6, with TRBD1 as a possible D gene (6 bases). The CDR3 consists of 13 residues. V lost 8 bases and J lost 2, with 7 bases in between. Per the germline V gene, CDR1 is LNHDA and CDR2 is SQIVND (reference sequence). CDR3 sequence: CASQGPYNSPLHF. CDR3 DNA: TGTGCCAGTCAGGGGCCCTATAATTCACCCCTCCACTTT. Using reference TRBV19 and TRBJ1-6 for the parts outside the CDR3, the full variable domain is DGGITQSPKYLFRKEGQNVTLSCEQNLNHDAMYWYRQDPGQGLRLIYYSQIVNDFQKGDIAEGYSVSREKKESFPLTVTSAQKNPTAFYLCASQGPYNSPLHFGNGTRLTVT.

This chain joins TRBV18 and TRBJ2-1, with 8 bases matching TRBD1. Trimming at V came to 1 base and at J to 5 bases, leaving 7 bases not matched to a gene. The germline CDR1 and CDR2 sequences are KGHSH and LQKENI. The CDR3 covers 16 residues. CDR3 sequence reads: CASSPLRDRGNNEQFF. CDR3 DNA: TGTGCCAGCTCACCACTCCGCGACAGGGGCAACAATGAGCAGTTCTTC.

V usage is TRBV27 and J usage is TRBJ1-4, with no clear D. Looked up from germline, CDR1 is MNHEY and CDR2 is SMNVEV (reference sequence). V was cut by 4 bases and J by 8 bases, with 20 bases left in between. The CDR3 totals 16 residues. CDR3 coding DNA: TGTGCCAGCAGTTCCCCAGTTGGAGGTGTGGGCGAAAAACTGTTTTTT. This encodes CASSSPVGGVGEKLFF.

This rearrangement joins TRBV5-6 to TRBJ2-7, with D possibly TRBD1 on 6 matching bases. This CDR3 spans 15 amino acids. Trimming pared 5 bases from V and 0 bases from J, leaving 15 bases between. In germline, CDR1 is SGHDT, CDR2 YYEEEE. The CDR3 DNA reads as TGTGCCAGCAGTTCCACAGGGTTCTCCTCCTACGAGCAGTACTTC. This encodes CASSSTGFSSYEQYF.

The genes are TRBV7-2 and TRBJ2-7; a weak D match, TRBD2 (6 bases). Trimming stripped 5 bases from V and 1 base from J, with 12 bases between. Germline CDR1 SGHTA, CDR2 FQGNSA. The length of the CDR3 is 14 residues. The DNA for the CDR3 is TGTGCCAGCAGCCCGGACTATTCGTCCTACGAGCAGTACTTC. Its translation is CASSPDYSSYEQYF.

The chain joins TRBV24-1 to TRBJ1-5; D remains unclear. Trimming took 2 bases from V and 2 from J, leaving 9 bases between them. The CDR3 has 15 amino acids. Germline V gene sequence: CDR1 KGHDR, CDR2 SFDVKD. This chain's CDR3 is CATSDSQLGNQPQHF. CDR3 nucleotide sequence: TGTGCCACCAGTGATTCCCAACTTGGCAATCAGCCCCAGCATTTT.

The V call is TRBV6-5, the J call TRBJ1-2; TRBD1 matches 8 bases. V was clipped by 5 bases and J by 8 bases; unmatched bases: 10. Germline CDR1 is MNHEY and CDR2 is SVGAGI. The CDR3 is 14 amino acids. The CDR3 loop reads CASSPDRDVGGYTF. The CDR3 DNA follows: TGTGCCAGCAGTCCGGACAGGGATGTAGGGGGCTACACCTTC.

The chain carries TRBV30 and TRBJ1-5; the D gene is possibly TRBD1 (5 bases). Germline CDR1 and CDR2: GTSNPN and SVGIG (reference sequence). The CDR3 runs 15 residues. V was shortened by 3 bases and J by 4 bases, with 16 bases between the two germline ends. CDR3 sequence (DNA): TGTGCCTGGAGCCTCAGCACCCAGGGAAATCAGCCCCAGCATTTT. It codes for CAWSLSTQGNQPQHF.